This TCR beta chain stems from a study of blood T cell repertoires in COVID-19. Study at large: The study drew acute and convalescent COVID-19 samples from the United States, Italy and Spain. The analysed material was cDNA or gDNA that came from T cells, B-cell-depleted T cells, or PBMCs.

This clone is labeled medium-sized. Looked up from germline, CDR1 is SQVTM and CDR2 is ANQGSEA. The length of the CDR3 is 12 residues. The J segment lost 7 bases and the V segment lost 7 bases, leaving 3 bases of the junction unmatched. The repertoire was sequenced with immunoSEQ multiplex PCR; TCRdb's copy has only in-frame clones and lacks some. The data hold roughly 73,000 clones, with 86% observed a single time. The V gene is TRBV29-1, the J gene TRBJ1-6; TRBD1 matches at 8 bases. This TCR derives from a man between 65 and 85 years old with active COVID-19. Material: peripheral blood. This CDR3 reads CSAGQGNSPLHF. In nucleotides, the CDR3 is TGCAGCGCTGGACAGGGCAATTCACCCCTCCACTTT.